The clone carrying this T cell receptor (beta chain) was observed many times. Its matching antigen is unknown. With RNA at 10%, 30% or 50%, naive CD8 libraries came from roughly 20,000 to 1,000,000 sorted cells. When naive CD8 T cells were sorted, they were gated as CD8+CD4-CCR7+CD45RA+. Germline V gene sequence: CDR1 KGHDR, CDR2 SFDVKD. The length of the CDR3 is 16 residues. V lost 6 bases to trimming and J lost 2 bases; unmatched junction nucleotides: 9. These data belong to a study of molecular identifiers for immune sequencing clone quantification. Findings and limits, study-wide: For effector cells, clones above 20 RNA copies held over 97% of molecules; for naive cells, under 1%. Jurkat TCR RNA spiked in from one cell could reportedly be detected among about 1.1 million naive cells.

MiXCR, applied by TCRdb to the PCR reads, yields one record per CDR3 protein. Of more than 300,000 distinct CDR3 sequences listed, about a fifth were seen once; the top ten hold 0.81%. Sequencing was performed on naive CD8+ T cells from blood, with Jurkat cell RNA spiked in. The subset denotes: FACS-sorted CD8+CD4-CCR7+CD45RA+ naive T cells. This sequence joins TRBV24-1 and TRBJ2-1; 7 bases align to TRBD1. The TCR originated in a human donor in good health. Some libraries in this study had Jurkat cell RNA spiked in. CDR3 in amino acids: CATSLGRDRTYNEQFF. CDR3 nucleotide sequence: TGTGCCACCAGTCTGGGTAGGGACAGAACCTACAATGAGCAGTTCTTC.